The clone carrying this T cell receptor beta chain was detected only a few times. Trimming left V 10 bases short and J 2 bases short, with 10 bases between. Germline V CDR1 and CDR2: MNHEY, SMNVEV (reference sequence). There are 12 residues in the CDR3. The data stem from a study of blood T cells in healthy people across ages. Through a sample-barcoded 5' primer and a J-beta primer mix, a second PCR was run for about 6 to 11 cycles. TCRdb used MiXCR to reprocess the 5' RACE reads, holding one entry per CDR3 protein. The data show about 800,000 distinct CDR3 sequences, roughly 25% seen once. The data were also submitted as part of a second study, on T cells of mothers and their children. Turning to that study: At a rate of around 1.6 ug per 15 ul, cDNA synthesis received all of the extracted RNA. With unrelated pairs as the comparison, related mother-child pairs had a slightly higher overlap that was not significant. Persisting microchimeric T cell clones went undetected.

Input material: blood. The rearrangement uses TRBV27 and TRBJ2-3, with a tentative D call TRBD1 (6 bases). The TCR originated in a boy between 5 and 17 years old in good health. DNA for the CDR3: TGTGCCACCGGACAGTTCACAGATACGCAGTATTTT. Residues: CATGQFTDTQYF.